Each of the 2 T cell receptor beta chains below was sequenced from the same sample in a study of cytomegalovirus exposure and HLA in healthy donors. This PCR relied on a set of 60 Vbeta primers and 13 Jbeta primers. TCRdb's copy holds only in-frame clones and misses some; the assay was immunoSEQ multiplex PCR. The table lists 150,000 to 200,000 clones, 81% of them singletons. The source material was PBMCs. All receptors derive from a man in his late teens or twenties in good health and CMV-seronegative.

Here the CDR3 reads CASSPLARGSGANVLTF. The DNA for the CDR3 is TGTGCCAGCTCACCACTGGCCAGGGGCTCTGGGGCCAACGTCCTGACTTTC. The rearrangement links TRBV18 to TRBJ2-6; weak D call: TRBD1 (6 bases). Trimming took off 1 base at V and 0 bases at J, with 10 bases between the two ends. CDR3 length: 17 residues. CDR1 is KGHSH, CDR2 LQKENI, per germline. The variable domain in full, completed from reference TRBV18 and TRBJ2-6, reads NAGVMQNPRHLVRRRGQEARLRCSPMKGHSHVYWYRQLPEEGLKFMVYLQKENIIDESGMPKERFSAEFPKEGPSILRIQQVVRGDSAAYFCASSPLARGSGANVLTFGAGSRLTVL.

The chain uses TRBV5-1 and TRBJ1-5, with 8 bases matching TRBD1. The junction had 4 bases not matched to a gene; V was cut back by 3 bases and J by 8 bases. The germline V gene encodes CDR1 SGHRS and CDR2 YFSETQ. This CDR3 comprises 13 residues. CDR3 amino acids: CASSSTGEEPQHF. The CDR3 nucleotides are TGCGCCAGCAGCTCGACAGGGGAAGAGCCCCAGCATTTT.